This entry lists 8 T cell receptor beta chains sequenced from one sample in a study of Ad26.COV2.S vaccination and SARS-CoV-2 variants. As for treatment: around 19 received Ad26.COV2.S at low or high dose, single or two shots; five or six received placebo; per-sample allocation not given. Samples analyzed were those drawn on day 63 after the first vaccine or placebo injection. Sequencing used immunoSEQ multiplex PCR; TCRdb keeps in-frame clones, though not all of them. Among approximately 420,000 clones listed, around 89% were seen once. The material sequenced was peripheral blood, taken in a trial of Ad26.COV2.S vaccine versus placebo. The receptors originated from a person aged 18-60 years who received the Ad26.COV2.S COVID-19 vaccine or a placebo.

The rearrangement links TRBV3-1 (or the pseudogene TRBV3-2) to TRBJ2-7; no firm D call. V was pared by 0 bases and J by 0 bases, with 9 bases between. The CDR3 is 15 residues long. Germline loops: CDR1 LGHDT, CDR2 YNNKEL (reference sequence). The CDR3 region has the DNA TGTGCCAGCAGCCAAGAATTGGGATACTCCTACGAGCAGTACTTC. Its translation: CASSQELGYSYEQYF.

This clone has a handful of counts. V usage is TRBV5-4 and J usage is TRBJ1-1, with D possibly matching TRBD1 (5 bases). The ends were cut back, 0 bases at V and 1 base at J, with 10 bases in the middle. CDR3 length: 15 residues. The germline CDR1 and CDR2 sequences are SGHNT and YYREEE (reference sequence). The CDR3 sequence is CASSLAPGGNTEAFF. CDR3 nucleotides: TGTGCCAGCAGCTTGGCCCCTGGGGGGAACACTGAAGCTTTCTTT.

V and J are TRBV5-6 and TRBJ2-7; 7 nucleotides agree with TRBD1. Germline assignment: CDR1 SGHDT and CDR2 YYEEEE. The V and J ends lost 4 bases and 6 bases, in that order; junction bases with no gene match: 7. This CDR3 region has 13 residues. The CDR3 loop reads CASSTGQYGEQYF. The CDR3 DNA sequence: TGTGCCAGCAGCACGGGACAGTACGGCGAGCAGTACTTC.

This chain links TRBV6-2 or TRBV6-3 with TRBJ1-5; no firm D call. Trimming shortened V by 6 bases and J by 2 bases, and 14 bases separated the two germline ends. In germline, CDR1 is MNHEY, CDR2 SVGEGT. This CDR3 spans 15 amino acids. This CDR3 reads CASSRGSLGNQPQHF. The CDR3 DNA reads TGTGCCAGCAGCCGCGGATCGTTAGGCAATCAGCCCCAGCATTTT.

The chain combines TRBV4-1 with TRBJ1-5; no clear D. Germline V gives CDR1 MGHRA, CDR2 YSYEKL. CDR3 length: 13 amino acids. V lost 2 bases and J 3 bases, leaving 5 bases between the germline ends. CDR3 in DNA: TGCGCCAGCAGCCAACTCAACAATCAGCCCCAGCATTTT. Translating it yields CASSQLNNQPQHF.

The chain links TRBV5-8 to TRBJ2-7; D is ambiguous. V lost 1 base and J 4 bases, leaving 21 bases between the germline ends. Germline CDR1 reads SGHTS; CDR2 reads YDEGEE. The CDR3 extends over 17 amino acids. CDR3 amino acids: CASSLPGIRAVSYEQYF. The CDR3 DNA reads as TGTGCCAGCAGCTTGCCAGGTATTCGGGCTGTATCATACGAGCAGTACTTC.

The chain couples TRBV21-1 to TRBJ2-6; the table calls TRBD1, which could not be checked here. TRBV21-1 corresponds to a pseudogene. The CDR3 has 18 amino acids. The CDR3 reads CASSKGTGWPSGANVLTF. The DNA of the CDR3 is TGTGCCAGCAGCAAAGGTACAGGGTGGCCCTCTGGGGCCAACGTCCTGACTTTC.

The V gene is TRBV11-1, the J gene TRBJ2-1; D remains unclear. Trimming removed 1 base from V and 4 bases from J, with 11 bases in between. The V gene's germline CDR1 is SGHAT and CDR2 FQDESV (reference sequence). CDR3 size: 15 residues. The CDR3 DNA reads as TGTGCCAGCAGCTTAGAGGGAACTATATACAATGAGCAGTTCTTC. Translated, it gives CASSLEGTIYNEQFF.